This T cell receptor (beta chain) was captured in a study of cytotoxic CD8 clonotypes in ibrutinib-treated CLL. Method: immunoSEQ multiplex PCR; TCRdb's copy keeps in-frame clones and lacks some. The sample contains about 85,000 clones, around 79% of which appear only once. To note about this clone: Its antigen is not known.

Overall study results and limits: The clonality rise at ibrutinib response reflected private clonotype expansion.

The sample in question was PBMCs, obtained after 12 months of ibrutinib treatment. The clonotype originates from a human donor with chronic lymphocytic leukemia.

Here the CDR3 reads CASGNRGLEEKLFF. The CDR3 DNA is TGTGCCAGCGGAAACAGGGGGCTGGAGGAAAAACTGTTTTTT. The rearrangement links TRBV6-5 to TRBJ1-4; 9 positions agree with TRBD1. The germline gives CDR1 MNHEY, CDR2 SVGAGI. This CDR3 is 14 amino acids long. Trimming cost V 8 bases and J 8 bases; bases outside gene matches: 9.